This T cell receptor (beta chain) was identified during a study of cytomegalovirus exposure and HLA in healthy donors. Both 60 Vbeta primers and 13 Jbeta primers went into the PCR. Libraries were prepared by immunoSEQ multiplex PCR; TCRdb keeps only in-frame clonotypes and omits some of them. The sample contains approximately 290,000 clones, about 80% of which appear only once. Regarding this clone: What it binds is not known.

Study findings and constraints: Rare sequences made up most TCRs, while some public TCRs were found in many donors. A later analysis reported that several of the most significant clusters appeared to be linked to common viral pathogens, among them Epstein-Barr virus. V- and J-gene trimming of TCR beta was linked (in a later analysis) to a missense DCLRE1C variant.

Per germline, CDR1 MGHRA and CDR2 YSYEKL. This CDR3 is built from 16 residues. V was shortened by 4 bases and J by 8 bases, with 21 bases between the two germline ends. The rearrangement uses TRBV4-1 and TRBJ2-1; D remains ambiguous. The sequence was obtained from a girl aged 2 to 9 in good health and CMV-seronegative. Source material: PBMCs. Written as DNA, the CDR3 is TGCGCCAGCAGCCCAATTAGTTTATTAAGCGCCGATGAGCAGTTCTTC. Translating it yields CASSPISLLSADEQFF.